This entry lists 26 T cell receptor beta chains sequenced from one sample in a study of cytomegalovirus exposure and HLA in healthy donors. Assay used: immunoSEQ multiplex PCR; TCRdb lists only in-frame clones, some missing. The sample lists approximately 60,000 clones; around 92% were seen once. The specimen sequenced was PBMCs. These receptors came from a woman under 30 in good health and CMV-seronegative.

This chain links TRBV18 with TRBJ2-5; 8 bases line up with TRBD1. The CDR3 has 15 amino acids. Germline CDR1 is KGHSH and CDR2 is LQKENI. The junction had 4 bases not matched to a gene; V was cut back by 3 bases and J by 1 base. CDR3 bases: TGTGCCAGCTCACCGGCCGGGACAGGCCAAGAGACCCAGTACTTC. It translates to CASSPAGTGQETQYF.

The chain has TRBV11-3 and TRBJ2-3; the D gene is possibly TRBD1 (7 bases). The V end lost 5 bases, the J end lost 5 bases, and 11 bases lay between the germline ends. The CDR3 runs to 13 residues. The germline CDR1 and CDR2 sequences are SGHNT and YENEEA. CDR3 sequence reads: CASSQQGGDTQYF. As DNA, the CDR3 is TGTGCCAGCAGCCAGCAGGGGGGAGATACGCAGTATTTT. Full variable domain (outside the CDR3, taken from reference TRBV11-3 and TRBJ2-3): EAGVVQSPRYKIIEKKQPVAFWCNPISGHNTLYWYLQNLGQGPELLIRYENEEAVDDSQLPKDRFSAERLKGVDSTLKIQPAELGDSAVYLCASSQQGGDTQYFGPGTRLTVL.

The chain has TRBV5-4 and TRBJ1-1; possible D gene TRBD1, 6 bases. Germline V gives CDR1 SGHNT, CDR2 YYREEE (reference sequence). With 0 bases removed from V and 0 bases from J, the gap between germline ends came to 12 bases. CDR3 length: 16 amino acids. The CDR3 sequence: CASSLGGHGMNTEAFF. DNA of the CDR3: TGTGCCAGCAGCTTGGGGGGACACGGCATGAACACTGAAGCTTTCTTT.

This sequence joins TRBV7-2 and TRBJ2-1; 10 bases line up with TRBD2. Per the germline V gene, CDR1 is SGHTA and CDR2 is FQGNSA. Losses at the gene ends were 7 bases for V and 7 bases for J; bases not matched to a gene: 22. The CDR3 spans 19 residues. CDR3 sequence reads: CASTVGGRSSGRWWNEQFF. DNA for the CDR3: TGTGCCAGCACCGTAGGGGGAAGGTCTAGCGGGAGATGGTGGAATGAGCAGTTCTTC.

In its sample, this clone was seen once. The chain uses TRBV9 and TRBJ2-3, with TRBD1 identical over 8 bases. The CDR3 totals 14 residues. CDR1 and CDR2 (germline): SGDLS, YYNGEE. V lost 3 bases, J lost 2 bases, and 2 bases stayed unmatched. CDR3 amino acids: CASSEDRVTDTQYF. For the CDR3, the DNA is TGTGCCAGCAGCGAGGACAGGGTCACAGATACGCAGTATTTT.

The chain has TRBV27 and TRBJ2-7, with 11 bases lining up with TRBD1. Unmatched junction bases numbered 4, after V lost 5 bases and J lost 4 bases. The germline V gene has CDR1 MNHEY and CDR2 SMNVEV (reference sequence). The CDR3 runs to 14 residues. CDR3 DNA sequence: TGTGCCAGCAGTGCACGGGACAGGGGGTACGAGCAGTACTTC. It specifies CASSARDRGYEQYF.

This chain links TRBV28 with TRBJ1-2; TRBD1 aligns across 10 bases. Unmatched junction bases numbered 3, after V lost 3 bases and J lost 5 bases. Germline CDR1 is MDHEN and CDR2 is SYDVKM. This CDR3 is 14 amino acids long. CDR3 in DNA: TGTGCCAGCAGTTTCGGGACAGGGGTTTATGGCTACACCTTC. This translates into CASSFGTGVYGYTF.

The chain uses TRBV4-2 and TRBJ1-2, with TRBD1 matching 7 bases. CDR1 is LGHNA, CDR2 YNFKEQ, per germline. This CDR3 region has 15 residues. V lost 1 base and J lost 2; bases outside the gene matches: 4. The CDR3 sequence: CASSQGGTANYGYTF. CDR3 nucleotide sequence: TGTGCCAGCAGCCAAGGCGGGACAGCGAACTATGGCTACACCTTC.

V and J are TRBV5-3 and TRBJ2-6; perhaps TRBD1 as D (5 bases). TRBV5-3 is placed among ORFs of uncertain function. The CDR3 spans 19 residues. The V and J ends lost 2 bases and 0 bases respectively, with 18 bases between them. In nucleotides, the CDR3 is TGTGCCAGAAGCTTCGGTGTCAGACAGCGCTTCTCTGGGGCCAACGTCCTGACTTTC. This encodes CARSFGVRQRFSGANVLTF.

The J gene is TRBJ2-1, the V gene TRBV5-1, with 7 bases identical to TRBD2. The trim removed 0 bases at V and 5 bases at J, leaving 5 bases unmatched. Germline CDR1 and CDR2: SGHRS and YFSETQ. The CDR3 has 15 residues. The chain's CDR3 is CASSLESGTNNEQFF. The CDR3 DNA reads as TGCGCCAGCAGCTTGGAATCCGGGACTAACAATGAGCAGTTCTTC.

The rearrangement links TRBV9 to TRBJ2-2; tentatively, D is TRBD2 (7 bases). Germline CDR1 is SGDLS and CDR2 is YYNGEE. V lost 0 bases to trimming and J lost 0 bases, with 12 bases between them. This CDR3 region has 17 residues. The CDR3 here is CASSVEGGGANTGELFF. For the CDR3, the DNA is TGTGCCAGCAGCGTAGAGGGGGGGGGCGCGAACACCGGGGAGCTGTTTTTT.

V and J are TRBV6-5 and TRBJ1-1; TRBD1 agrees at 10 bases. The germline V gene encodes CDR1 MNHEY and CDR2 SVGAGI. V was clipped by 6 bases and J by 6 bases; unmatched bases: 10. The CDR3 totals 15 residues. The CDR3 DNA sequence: TGTGCCAGCAGAGACGACAGGGGGCGAGGAGCTGAAGCTTTCTTT. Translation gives CASRDDRGRGAEAFF.

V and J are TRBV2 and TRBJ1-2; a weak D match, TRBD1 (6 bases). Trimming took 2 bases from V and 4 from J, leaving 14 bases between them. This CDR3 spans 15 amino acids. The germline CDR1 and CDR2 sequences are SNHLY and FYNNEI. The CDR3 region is CASSEPQRDTYGYTF. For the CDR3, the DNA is TGTGCCAGCAGTGAACCGCAACGGGACACCTATGGCTACACCTTC. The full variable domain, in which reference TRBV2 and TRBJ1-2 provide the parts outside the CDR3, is EPEVTQTPSHQVTQMGQEVILRCVPISNHLYFYWYRQILGQKVEFLVSFYNNEISEKSEIFDDQFSVERPDGSNFTLKIRSTKLEDSAMYFCASSEPQRDTYGYTFGSGTRLTVV.

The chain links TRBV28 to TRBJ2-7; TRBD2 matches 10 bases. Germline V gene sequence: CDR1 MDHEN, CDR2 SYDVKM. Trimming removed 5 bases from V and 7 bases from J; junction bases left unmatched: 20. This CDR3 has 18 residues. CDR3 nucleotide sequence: TGTGCCAGCAGTAACCCCTCAGGAGCGGGGGGGATTTTTCGTGAGCAGTACTTC. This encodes CASSNPSGAGGIFREQYF.

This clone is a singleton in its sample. This CDR3 is CASSLDPQGANYGYTF. In nucleotides, the CDR3 is TGTGCCAGCAGCTTGGACCCTCAGGGGGCCAACTATGGCTACACCTTC. This chain uses TRBV5-5 with TRBJ1-2; TRBD1 aligns across 8 bases. With V trimmed by 0 bases and J by 2 bases, 6 bases remained unmatched. CDR1 and CDR2 from the germline V gene are SGHKS and YYEKEE (reference sequence). The length of the CDR3 is 16 residues.

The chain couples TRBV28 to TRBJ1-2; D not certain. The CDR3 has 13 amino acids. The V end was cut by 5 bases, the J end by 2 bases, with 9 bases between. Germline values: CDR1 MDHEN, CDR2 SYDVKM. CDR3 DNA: TGTGCCAGCAGTGTAGTTGAGAACTATGGCTACACCTTC. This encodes CASSVVENYGYTF.

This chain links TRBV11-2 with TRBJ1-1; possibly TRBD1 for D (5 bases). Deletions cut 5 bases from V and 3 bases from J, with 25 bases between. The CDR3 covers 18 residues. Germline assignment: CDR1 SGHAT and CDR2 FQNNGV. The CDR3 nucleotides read TGTGCCAGCAGCCGCCTTTTATTGCAGGGTACGGTTGACACTGAAGCTTTCTTT. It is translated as CASSRLLLQGTVDTEAFF.

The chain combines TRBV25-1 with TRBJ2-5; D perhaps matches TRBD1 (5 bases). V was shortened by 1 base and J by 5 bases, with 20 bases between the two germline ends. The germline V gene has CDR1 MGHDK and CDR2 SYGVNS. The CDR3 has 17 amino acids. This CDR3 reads CASSESPGREGPETQYF. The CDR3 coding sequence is TGTGCCAGCAGTGAATCCCCGGGCAGGGAAGGTCCCGAGACCCAGTACTTC.

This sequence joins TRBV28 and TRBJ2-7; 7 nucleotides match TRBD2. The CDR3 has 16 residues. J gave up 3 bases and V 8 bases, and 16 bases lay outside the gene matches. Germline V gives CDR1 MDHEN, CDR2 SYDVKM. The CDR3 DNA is TGTGCCAGCTGGTCGTCCCCCGGGACTAAAAACTACGAGCAGTACTTC. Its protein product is CASWSSPGTKNYEQYF.

CDR3 DNA: TGCGCCAGCAGCCCAGCCATCGGCCCAAGCGCAGATACGCAGTATTTT. It is translated as CASSPAIGPSADTQYF. The gene calls are TRBV4-1 and TRBJ2-3; D unresolved. V gave up 4 bases and J gave up 4 bases, with 18 bases separating them. Per germline, CDR1 MGHRA and CDR2 YSYEKL. The CDR3 is made up of 16 amino acids.

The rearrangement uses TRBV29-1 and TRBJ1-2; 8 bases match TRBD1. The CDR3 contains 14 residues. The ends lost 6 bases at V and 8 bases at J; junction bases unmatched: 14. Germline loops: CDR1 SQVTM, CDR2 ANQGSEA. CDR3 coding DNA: TGCAGCGTCCAACAATCCGACAGGGGAAGGGGCTACACCTTC. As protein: CSVQQSDRGRGYTF.

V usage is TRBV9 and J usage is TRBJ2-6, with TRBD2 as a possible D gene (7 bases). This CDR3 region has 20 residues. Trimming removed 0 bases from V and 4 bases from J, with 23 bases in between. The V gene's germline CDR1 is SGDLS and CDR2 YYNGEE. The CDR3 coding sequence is TGTGCCAGCAGCGTAGCTACGTGGGGGGGGCGCGAATCAGGGGCCAACGTCCTGACTTTC. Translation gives CASSVATWGGRESGANVLTF.

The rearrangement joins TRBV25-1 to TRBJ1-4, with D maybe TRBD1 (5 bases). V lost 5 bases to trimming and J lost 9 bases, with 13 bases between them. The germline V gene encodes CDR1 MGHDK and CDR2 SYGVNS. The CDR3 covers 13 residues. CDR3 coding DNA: TGTGCCAGCAGTCACCAGGGCAGCCAAAAACTGTTTTTT. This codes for CASSHQGSQKLFF.

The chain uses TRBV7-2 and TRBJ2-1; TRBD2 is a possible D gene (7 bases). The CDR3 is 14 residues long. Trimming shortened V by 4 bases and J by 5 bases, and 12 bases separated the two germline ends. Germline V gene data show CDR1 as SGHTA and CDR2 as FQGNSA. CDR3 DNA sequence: TGTGCCAGCAGCTCGGGGGGCCCTAACAATGAGCAGTTCTTC. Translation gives CASSSGGPNNEQFF.

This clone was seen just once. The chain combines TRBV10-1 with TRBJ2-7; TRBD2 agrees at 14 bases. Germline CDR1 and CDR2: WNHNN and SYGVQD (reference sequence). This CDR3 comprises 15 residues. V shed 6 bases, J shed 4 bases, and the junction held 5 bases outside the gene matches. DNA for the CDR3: TGCGCCAGCAGCGCCGGGACTAGCGGGAGATACGAGCAGTACTTC. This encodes CASSAGTSGRYEQYF.

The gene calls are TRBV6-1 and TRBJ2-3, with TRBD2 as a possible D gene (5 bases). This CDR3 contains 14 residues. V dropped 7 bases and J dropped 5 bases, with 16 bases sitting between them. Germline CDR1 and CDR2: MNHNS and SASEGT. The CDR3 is CASKGSPGEDTQYF. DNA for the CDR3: TGTGCCAGCAAGGGCAGCCCCGGGGAAGATACGCAGTATTTT.